The source of this T cell receptor (beta chain) is a study of shared clonotypes between healthy human individuals. Notes on the study in general: Compared with memory subsets, naive subsets generally had larger estimated richness. Sequencing depth was expected to influence donor clonotype sharing.

Looked up from germline, CDR1 is LNHNV and CDR2 is YYDKDF (reference sequence). Trimming took off 0 bases at V and 7 bases at J, with 12 bases between the two ends. The CDR3 consists of 14 residues. Sequencing was performed with immunoSEQ multiplex PCR; in TCRdb, only in-frame clones are kept and a portion is missing. The sample contains some 2.1 million clones, roughly 94% of which appear only once. Note on this clone: Its antigen is still unknown.

The receptor's source is a man aged 18 to 29 in good health. Sequenced sample: naive CD4+ T cells sorted from blood. Regarding subset: CD45RA+ positively selected. The rearrangement links TRBV15 to TRBJ1-1; D not resolved. The CDR3 is CATSRDTWGLEAFF. DNA for the CDR3: TGTGCCACCAGCAGAGATACCTGGGGTCTTGAAGCTTTCTTT.